The table lists the clone carrying this TCR beta chain with many counts. As yet, its antigen is unknown. The CDR3 runs to 14 residues. V gave up 3 bases and J gave up 0 bases, with 11 bases separating them. CDR1 DFQATT and CDR2 SNEGSKA come from the germline V gene (reference sequence). The data derive from a study of T-cell reconstitution after alpha-beta-depleted transplantation in children. It was with unique molecular identifiers that the TCRbeta library was prepared. TCRdb reanalysed the PCR reads using MiXCR and keeps one entry per CDR3 protein. The sample has roughly 350,000 distinct CDR3 sequences, about 17% seen once. Study-wide results and caveats: T-cell numbers and diversity one year post-transplant derived largely from freshly generated T cells.

The chain employs TRBV20-1 and TRBJ1-1; D gene unclear. The source of this sequence is a male patient aged 2-15 years who had a stem cell transplant for acute lymphoblastic leukemia, so the T cells may come from the graft donor. Sequencing was performed on PBMCs, mostly from graft donor cells, taken 360 days after TCRalphabeta/CD19-depleted stem cell transplant. As DNA, the CDR3 is TGCAGTGCTAGCTTCGGTCCCTTGAACACTGAAGCTTTCTTT. Its translation is CSASFGPLNTEAFF.